Listed here are 21 T cell receptor beta chains from one sample, sequenced in a study of Graves' ophthalmopathy and Graves' hyperthyroidism. Amplifying from RNA transcripts, the study obtained TCR beta CDR3 regions. The first-round RT-PCR employed HTBI primers together with the Qiagen OneStep RT-PCR kit. A multiplex PCR was then performed as the second round. In TCRdb, the multiplex PCR reads were re-called with MiXCR into one record per CDR3 protein. The sample includes around 400,000 distinct CDR3 sequences, under 25% of them seen just once. Sequencing was done on a sample of peripheral blood. All receptors derive from a woman between 18 and 29 years old with stable Graves' hyperthyroidism.

This clonotype was counted between two and nine times. V is TRBV12-3 or TRBV12-4 and J is TRBJ2-4, with a weak D call TRBD2 (5 bases). Trimming stripped 5 bases from V and 0 bases from J, with 11 bases between. The CDR3 is 15 residues long. CDR3 residues: CASSRSDLAKNIQYF. In nucleotides, the CDR3 is TGTGCCAGCAGTCGATCGGACTTAGCCAAAAACATTCAGTACTTC.

This clonotype turned up a few times. V is TRBV6-2 or TRBV6-3 and J is TRBJ2-6; 8 nucleotides agree with TRBD1. The CDR3 loop spans 17 amino acids. Germline lookup yields CDR1 MNHEY and CDR2 SVGEGT. The V and J ends lost 8 bases and 1 base, in that order; junction bases with no gene match: 10. In nucleotides, the CDR3 is TGTGCCAGCGGATCCGACAGGGGTAGGTCTGGGGCCAACGTCCTGACTTTC. It specifies CASGSDRGRSGANVLTF.

The chain combines TRBV12-3 or TRBV12-4 with TRBJ1-2; possibly TRBD1 for D (5 bases). The germline V and J ends were trimmed by 3 bases and 5 bases, with 7 bases remaining between them. The CDR3 runs 12 residues. The CDR3 region is CASSFRGYGYTF. The CDR3 DNA reads TGTGCCAGCAGTTTCCGGGGGTATGGCTACACCTTC.

In its sample, this clonotype was seen many times. The V call is TRBV15, the J call TRBJ2-3; D ambiguous. V was shortened by 6 bases and J by 0 bases, with 7 bases between the two germline ends. The germline CDR1 and CDR2 sequences are LNHNV and YYDKDF (reference sequence). The CDR3 sequence is 13 residues long. This chain's CDR3 is CATSRPSTDTQYF. The CDR3 bases are TGTGCCACCAGTAGGCCAAGCACAGATACGCAGTATTTT. The variable domain in full, completed from reference TRBV15 and TRBJ2-3, reads DAMVIQNPRYQVTQFGKPVTLSCSQTLNHNVMYWYQQKSSQAPKLLFHYYDKDFNNEADTPDNFQSRRPNTSFCFLDIRSPGLGDTAMYLCATSRPSTDTQYFGPGTRLTVL.

The V and J genes are TRBV5-1 and TRBJ2-5, with D perhaps matching TRBD2 (7 bases). Trimming removed 9 bases at V and 4 bases at J, with 22 bases between. CDR3 length: 15 amino acids. Germline CDR1 and CDR2: SGHRS and YFSETQ. CDR3 amino acids: CATSPGGSRGETQYF. CDR3 DNA: TGCGCCACCTCACCGGGGGGCTCCAGGGGAGAGACCCAGTACTTC. Complete variable domain (other parts from reference TRBV5-1 and TRBJ2-5): KAGVTQTPRYLIKTRGQQVTLSCSPISGHRSVSWYQQTPGQGLQFLFEYFSETQRNKGNFPGRFSGRQFSNSRSEMNVSTLELGDSALYLCATSPGGSRGETQYFGPGTRLLVL.

The rearrangement joins TRBV28 to TRBJ2-7, with D perhaps TRBD2 (6 bases). Trimming removed 6 bases at V and 3 bases at J, with 18 bases between. This CDR3 is built from 15 residues. CDR1 is MDHEN, CDR2 SYDVKM, per germline. The CDR3 here is CASSQVAGTFYEQYF. The CDR3 DNA follows: TGTGCCAGCAGCCAAGTGGCGGGAACCTTCTACGAGCAGTACTTC. The entire variable domain, with the rest obtained from reference TRBV28 and TRBJ2-7, is as follows: DVKVTQSSRYLVKRTGEKVFLECVQDMDHENMFWYRQDPGLGLRLIYFSYDVKMKEKGDIPEGYSVSREKKERFSLILESASTNQTSMYLCASSQVAGTFYEQYFGPGTRLTVT.

This sequence joins TRBV4-3 and TRBJ2-5; a weak D match, TRBD2 (5 bases). CDR3 length equals 16 residues. The ends were cut back, 0 bases at V and 5 bases at J, with 16 bases in the middle. Germline-derived CDR1 and CDR2 are LGHNA and YSLEER. CDR3 sequence reads: CASSQDPAGLGETQYF. In DNA form, the CDR3 reads TGCGCCAGCAGCCAAGATCCAGCAGGACTTGGGGAGACCCAGTACTTC.

This clonotype was found many times. This chain uses TRBV10-3 with TRBJ1-5; weak D call: TRBD1 (5 bases). Germline V lookup: CDR1 ENHRY, CDR2 SYGVKD. The germline V and J ends were trimmed by 4 bases and 1 base, with 11 bases remaining between them. The CDR3 contains 15 residues. The CDR3 coding sequence is TGTGCCATCAGTGTGAGGCAGGGAAGCAATCAGCCCCAGCATTTT. As protein: CAISVRQGSNQPQHF.

This clonotype has at least ten counts. Germline is not matched at one junction end, which may reflect a read error. The V gene is TRBV7-8, the J gene TRBJ1-3, with D unclear. CDR1 SGHVS and CDR2 FQNEAQ come from the germline V gene. The CDR3 totals 15 residues. The CDR3 spells CASSSPGVPGNTVYF. For the CDR3, the DNA is TGTGCCAGCAGCTCCCCCGGGGTTCCCGGAAACACCGTATATTTT.

Ten or more counts support this clonotype. The J gene is TRBJ2-5, the V gene TRBV6-2 or TRBV6-3; D is possibly TRBD1 (6 bases). Germline CDR1 MNHEY, CDR2 SVGEGT. The CDR3 consists of 14 residues. V shed 3 bases and J shed 0 bases, with 8 bases lying between them. CDR3 bases: TGTGCCAGCAGTTATGGACAGTACCAAGAGACCCAGTACTTC. Amino acids: CASSYGQYQETQYF.

This clonotype has a count of ten or more. The chain uses TRBV20-1 and TRBJ2-7; D ambiguous. Germline V gives CDR1 DFQATT, CDR2 SNEGSKA (reference sequence). Trimming removed 3 bases from V and 0 bases from J, with 6 bases in between. The CDR3 length is 12 residues. The CDR3 reads CSASAASYEQYF. The CDR3 DNA is TGCAGTGCTAGTGCGGCCTCCTACGAGCAGTACTTC.

DNA of the CDR3: TGCAGTGCTAGAGTGGACAGACTACTCTATGGCTACACCTTC. Protein sequence: CSARVDRLLYGYTF. This chain connects TRBV20-1 to TRBJ1-2; weak D call: TRBD1 (6 bases). Trimming cost V 1 base and J 4 bases, with 13 bases left between them. The CDR3 totals 14 residues. Germline CDR1 and CDR2: DFQATT and SNEGSKA (reference sequence).

J is TRBJ2-7 and V is TRBV2; possible D gene TRBD1, 6 bases. V was pared by 6 bases and J by 6 bases, with 6 bases between. CDR3 length: 10 amino acids. Germline lookup yields CDR1 SNHLY and CDR2 FYNNEI. The CDR3 DNA reads TGTGCCAGCAGAGGGGGCGAGCAGTACTTC. It encodes CASRGGEQYF.

The V call is TRBV6-5, the J call TRBJ2-2, with TRBD1 as a possible D gene (5 bases). Germline CDR1 MNHEY, CDR2 SVGAGI. The germline V and J ends were trimmed by 2 bases and 5 bases, with 9 bases remaining between them. The CDR3 is 14 amino acids. The CDR3: CASSYRGKTGELFF. The CDR3 coding sequence is TGTGCCAGCAGTTACAGGGGAAAGACCGGGGAGCTGTTTTTT.

This clonotype was seen repeatedly, ten times or more. V usage is TRBV28 and J usage is TRBJ2-7; possibly TRBD2 for D (7 bases). Germline V lookup: CDR1 MDHEN, CDR2 SYDVKM. The CDR3 covers 15 residues. Trimming left V 6 bases short and J 4 bases short, with 19 bases between. CDR3 nucleotide sequence: TGTGCCAGCAGCCTCGAAGGGGGGGCGACTTACGAGCAGTACTTC. It specifies CASSLEGGATYEQYF.

This clonotype was seen a few times. The CDR3 DNA is TGTGCCAGCAGGTCAGGGGGCGGGGGCAATCAGCCCCAGCATTTT. It codes for CASRSGGGGNQPQHF. This rearrangement joins TRBV28 to TRBJ1-5, with 8 bases aligning to TRBD1. The germline V gene has CDR1 MDHEN and CDR2 SYDVKM. The CDR3 runs to 15 residues. With 6 bases clipped from V and 2 bases from J, the junction kept 6 bases outside the gene matches.

As to this clonotype: A much larger clone sits a single nucleotide away, making a read error possible. V usage is TRBV27 and J usage is TRBJ1-1; no definite D call. CDR3 length: 13 residues. The V gene's germline CDR1 is MNHEY and CDR2 SMNVEV (reference sequence). The CDR3 nucleotides read TGTGCCAGCAGATGGAAGACGAACACTGAAGCTTGCTTT. Amino acid sequence: CASRWKTNTEACF.

This clonotype was observed once. The junction departs from the called germline gene at one end, perhaps through a read error. The chain is built from TRBV12-5 and TRBJ2-2; tentative D call: TRBD2 (5 bases). Germline V gene lookup returns CDR1 LGHNT and CDR2 FRNRAP. The CDR3 spans 13 residues. The CDR3 coding sequence is TGTGCTAGTGGTTCCTCCGGGTACGGGGATCTGTTTTTT. Amino acid sequence: CASGSSGYGDLFF.

This clonotype was detected ten times or more. The V call is TRBV29-1, the J call TRBJ1-1, with 7 bases lining up with TRBD1. Germline CDR1 reads SQVTM; CDR2 reads ANQGSEA. The V and J ends lost 4 bases and 0 bases, in that order; junction bases with no gene match: 8. The CDR3 has 15 amino acids. As DNA, the CDR3 is TGCAGCGTTGTGAGGGACAGTTTGTTGAACACTGAAGCTTTCTTT. Its protein product is CSVVRDSLLNTEAFF.

This clonotype was seen repeatedly, ten times or more. The V call is TRBV20-1, the J call TRBJ2-5; D may be TRBD2 (5 bases). Deletions cut 3 bases from V and 7 bases from J, with 12 bases between. CDR3 length: 12 amino acids. CDR1 DFQATT and CDR2 SNEGSKA come from the germline V gene (reference sequence). The CDR3 DNA follows: TGCAGTGCTAGTACTAGGGCTGGGACCCAGTACTTC. It is translated as CSASTRAGTQYF.

This clonotype was recorded many times. The J gene is TRBJ2-5, the V gene TRBV5-1; D gene ambiguous. The CDR3 covers 15 residues. V was shortened by 1 base and J by 0 bases, with 10 bases between the two germline ends. Germline V gene lookup returns CDR1 SGHRS and CDR2 YFSETQ. CDR3 sequence (DNA): TGCGCCAGCAGCTTGTTTACCGGGTACCAAGAGACCCAGTACTTC. Protein product: CASSLFTGYQETQYF. Full variable domain (outside the CDR3, taken from reference TRBV5-1 and TRBJ2-5): KAGVTQTPRYLIKTRGQQVTLSCSPISGHRSVSWYQQTPGQGLQFLFEYFSETQRNKGNFPGRFSGRQFSNSRSEMNVSTLELGDSALYLCASSLFTGYQETQYFGPGTRLLVL.